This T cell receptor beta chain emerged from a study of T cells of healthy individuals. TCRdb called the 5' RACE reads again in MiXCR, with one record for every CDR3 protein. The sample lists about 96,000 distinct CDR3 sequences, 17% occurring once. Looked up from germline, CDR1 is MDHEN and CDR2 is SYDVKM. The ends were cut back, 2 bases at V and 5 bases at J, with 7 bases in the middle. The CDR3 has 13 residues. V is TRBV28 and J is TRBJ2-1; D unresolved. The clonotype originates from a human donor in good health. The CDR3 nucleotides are TGTGCCAGCAGTTTAGATCGGGACAATGAGCAGTTCTTC. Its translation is CASSLDRDNEQFF.